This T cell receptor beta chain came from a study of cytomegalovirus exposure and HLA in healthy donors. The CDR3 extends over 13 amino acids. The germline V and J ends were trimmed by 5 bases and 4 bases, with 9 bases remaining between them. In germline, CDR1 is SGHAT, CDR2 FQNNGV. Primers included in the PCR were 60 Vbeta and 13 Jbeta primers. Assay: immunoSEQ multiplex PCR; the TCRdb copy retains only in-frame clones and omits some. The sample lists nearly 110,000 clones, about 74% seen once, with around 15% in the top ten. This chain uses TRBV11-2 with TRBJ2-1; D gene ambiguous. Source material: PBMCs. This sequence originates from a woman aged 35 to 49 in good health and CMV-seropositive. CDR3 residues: CASSPSHYNEQFF. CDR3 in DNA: TGTGCCAGCAGCCCTTCACATTACAATGAGCAGTTCTTC.